Each of the 11 T cell receptor beta chains below was sequenced from the same sample in a study of cytomegalovirus exposure and HLA in healthy donors. The PCR was carried out with 60 Vbeta primers and 13 Jbeta primers. This table comes from immunoSEQ multiplex PCR, and its TCRdb copy is limited to in-frame clones, with some not included. In the table there are 100,000 to 150,000 clones, about 81% of which are singletons. The sequenced material came from PBMCs. All receptors derive from a woman aged 25-40 years in good health and CMV-seronegative.

V gene TRBV7-9 combines with J gene TRBJ1-2, with D possibly being TRBD1 (6 bases). With 1 base removed from V and 8 bases from J, the gap between germline ends came to 14 bases. There are 14 residues in the CDR3. Germline CDR1 SEHNR, CDR2 FQNEAQ (reference sequence). The CDR3 region is CASSLGQGLGGYTF. In DNA, the CDR3 is TGTGCCAGCAGCTTAGGCCAGGGGCTTGGCGGCTACACCTTC.

The chain combines TRBV19 with TRBJ1-2, with D perhaps matching TRBD1 (5 bases). Trimming stripped 1 base from V and 4 bases from J, with 7 bases between. From germline, CDR1 is LNHDA and CDR2 SQIVND (reference sequence). The CDR3 length is 13 residues. As DNA, the CDR3 is TGTGCCAGTAGTATAGGCGACAGCTATGGCTACACCTTC. It is translated as CASSIGDSYGYTF.

The chain uses TRBV7-9 and TRBJ2-2; 10 bases fit TRBD2. In germline, CDR1 is SEHNR, CDR2 FQNEAQ (reference sequence). J was trimmed by 5 bases and V by 6 bases; bases with no gene match: 3. The CDR3 length is 14 residues. The CDR3 nucleotides read TGTGCCAGCAGGCAGCGGGAGGGAACCGGGGAGCTGTTTTTT. This encodes CASRQREGTGELFF.

The rearrangement joins TRBV6-4 to TRBJ2-3; the match to TRBD2 covers 10 bases. V trimming: 3 bases; J trimming: 5 bases; junction bases outside the gene matches: 8. The germline gives CDR1 MRHNA, CDR2 SNTAGT. This CDR3 has 16 residues. CDR3 residues: CASSEGAGGPRDTQYF. In nucleotides, the CDR3 is TGTGCCAGCAGTGAAGGAGCGGGGGGGCCGAGAGATACGCAGTATTTT.

The chain couples TRBV4-1 to TRBJ1-3, with a possible D match to TRBD1 (6 bases). CDR3 size: 17 residues. CDR1 is MGHRA, CDR2 YSYEKL, per germline. Trimming pared 0 bases from V and 0 bases from J, leaving 12 bases between. CDR3 in DNA: TGCGCCAGCAGCCAAGAAAGGACAGCTTTCTCTGGAAACACCATATATTTT. Encoded protein: CASSQERTAFSGNTIYF.

V gene TRBV11-3 combines with J gene TRBJ2-1; TRBD2 matches 9 bases. Germline assignment: CDR1 SGHNT and CDR2 YENEEA. J gave up 4 bases and V 5 bases, and 6 bases lay outside the gene matches. The CDR3 is made up of 15 amino acids. The CDR3 loop is CASSKPGLAYNEQFF. Here the CDR3 DNA reads TGTGCCAGCAGCAAACCGGGACTAGCTTACAATGAGCAGTTCTTC.

The rearrangement links TRBV5-1 to TRBJ2-7, with TRBD1 identical over 12 bases. This CDR3 comprises 18 residues. V lost 4 bases and J lost 2; bases outside the gene matches: 13. Looked up from germline, CDR1 is SGHRS and CDR2 is YFSETQ. The CDR3 sequence: CASSITGTGGSRAYEQYF. CDR3 nucleotides: TGCGCCAGCAGCATCACCGGGACAGGGGGCTCTCGGGCCTACGAGCAGTACTTC.

The gene calls are TRBV11-2 and TRBJ2-5; 11 bases fit TRBD2. Germline assignment: CDR1 SGHAT and CDR2 FQNNGV. Trimming removed 5 bases from V and 6 bases from J; junction bases left unmatched: 11. The length of the CDR3 is 16 residues. The CDR3 here is CASSRNIAGGQKTQYF. The CDR3 DNA reads TGTGCCAGCAGCCGCAATATAGCGGGGGGGCAAAAGACCCAGTACTTC.

The chain has TRBV11-2 and TRBJ2-3; D not resolved. V lost 0 bases and J 2 bases, leaving 9 bases between the germline ends. CDR1 is SGHAT, CDR2 FQNNGV, per germline. This CDR3 spans 15 amino acids. Here the CDR3 DNA reads TGTGCCAGCAGCTTAGAGGGCAGGCCCACAGATACGCAGTATTTT. It specifies CASSLEGRPTDTQYF.

For the CDR3, the DNA is TGTGCCAGCCAGCGGCCGGCACAATCTGGGGCCAACGTCCTGACTTTC. Its protein is CASQRPAQSGANVLTF. V gene TRBV5-4 combines with J gene TRBJ2-6; D might be TRBD2 (5 bases). CDR3 length: 16 amino acids. Germline CDR1 reads SGHNT; CDR2 reads YYREEE (reference sequence). V gave up 7 bases and J gave up 1 base, with 15 bases separating them.

This clone has only a few counts. The chain recombines TRBV4-1 with TRBJ1-1, with 8 bases identical to TRBD1. The CDR3 consists of 13 residues. Germline V lookup: CDR1 MGHRA, CDR2 YSYEKL. V shed 4 bases, J shed 8 bases, and the junction held 6 bases outside the gene matches. DNA for the CDR3: TGCGCCAGCAGCCCGTCCCGGGACAGGGAAGCTTTCTTT. Translation: CASSPSRDREAFF.